Shown below are 5 T cell receptor beta chains from a single sample sequenced in a study of graft-versus-host responses after intestinal transplantation. The assay was immunoSEQ multiplex PCR, and TCRdb's table has in-frame clones only and misses some. The top ten hold less than 0.55% of the sample, which has around 77,000 clones, approximately 94% seen once. These receptors have no known antigen. The source was unstimulated CD8+ T cells sorted from spleen or lymph node cells, collected before intestinal transplant. The receptors shown here come from a human donor who received an intestinal transplant.

In its sample, this clone was seen once. J is TRBJ2-1 and V is TRBV5-6, with 10 bases aligning to TRBD2. The junction had 10 bases not matched to a gene; V was cut back by 2 bases and J by 8 bases. Germline CDR1 is SGHDT and CDR2 is YYEEEE. CDR3 length equals 16 residues. CDR3 in amino acids: CASSFWDSGRRDEQFF. CDR3 bases: TGTGCCAGCAGCTTTTGGGATAGCGGGAGGCGTGATGAGCAGTTCTTC.

The chain is built from TRBV28 and TRBJ1-2; D might be TRBD1 (5 bases). This CDR3 is 19 amino acids long. V was clipped by 3 bases and J by 3 bases, with 26 bases between them. Germline CDR1 MDHEN, CDR2 SYDVKM. CDR3 in DNA: TGTGCCAGCAGTTTGATTTCCTCGCGGGGGACCTGGATATACTATGGCTACACCTTC. Its protein is CASSLISSRGTWIYYGYTF.

V is TRBV19 and J is TRBJ1-5; perhaps TRBD1 as D (5 bases). Germline loops: CDR1 LNHDA, CDR2 SQIVND (reference sequence). The germline V and J ends were trimmed by 5 bases and 2 bases, with 13 bases remaining between them. This CDR3 is built from 15 residues. As DNA, the CDR3 is TGTGCCAGTAGTCCCCCCGGGGGGGGCAATCAGCCCCAGCATTTT. Amino acid sequence: CASSPPGGGNQPQHF.

This clone was detected once. J is TRBJ2-7 and V is TRBV6-4, with 7 bases fitting TRBD2. CDR1 is MRHNA and CDR2 is SNTAGT in the germline V gene. This CDR3 is 14 amino acids long. Germline trimming cut 3 bases from V and 2 bases from J; bases unmatched to any gene: 4. The CDR3 reads CASSDVAGAYEQYF. CDR3 in DNA: TGTGCCAGCAGTGATGTGGCGGGGGCCTACGAGCAGTACTTC.

V usage is TRBV6-6 and J usage is TRBJ2-7, with 10 bases aligning to TRBD2. This CDR3 has 15 residues. The J segment lost 1 base and the V segment lost 5 bases, leaving 5 bases of the junction unmatched. Germline V gene lookup returns CDR1 MNHNY and CDR2 SVGAGI (reference sequence). The CDR3 nucleotides read TGTGCCAGCAGTCAGCTAGCGGGAGAATCCTACGAGCAGTACTTC. It yields the protein CASSQLAGESYEQYF.